This TCR beta chain derives from a study of blood T cell repertoires in COVID-19. Study details: Acute and convalescent COVID-19 samples came from the United States, Italy and Spain. T cells, B-cell-depleted T cells, or PBMCs provided the cDNA or gDNA that served as material.

Original analysis: Quantification of nucleated cells was approximated via reference gene primer amplification. Only in-frame clones appear in the TCRdb table, and some are missing; sequencing was by immunoSEQ multiplex PCR. V and J calls plus clone size are reproduced from that table; the DNA served to infer D and trimming. There are approximately 120,000 clones in the sample; about 90% occur only once, and about 1% lies in the top ten. This CDR3 is 14 amino acids long. Per germline, CDR1 MNHNY and CDR2 SVGAGI (reference sequence). V shed 6 bases and J shed 4 bases, with 16 bases lying between them. The clonotype originates from a human donor in a cohort sampled during active COVID-19. Sequenced material: peripheral blood. The chain couples TRBV6-6 to TRBJ2-7, with TRBD1 as a possible D gene (6 bases). The CDR3 bases are TGTGCCAGCAGCGATGTCAGGGGTCCGTACGAGCAGTACTTC. Encoded protein: CASSDVRGPYEQYF.